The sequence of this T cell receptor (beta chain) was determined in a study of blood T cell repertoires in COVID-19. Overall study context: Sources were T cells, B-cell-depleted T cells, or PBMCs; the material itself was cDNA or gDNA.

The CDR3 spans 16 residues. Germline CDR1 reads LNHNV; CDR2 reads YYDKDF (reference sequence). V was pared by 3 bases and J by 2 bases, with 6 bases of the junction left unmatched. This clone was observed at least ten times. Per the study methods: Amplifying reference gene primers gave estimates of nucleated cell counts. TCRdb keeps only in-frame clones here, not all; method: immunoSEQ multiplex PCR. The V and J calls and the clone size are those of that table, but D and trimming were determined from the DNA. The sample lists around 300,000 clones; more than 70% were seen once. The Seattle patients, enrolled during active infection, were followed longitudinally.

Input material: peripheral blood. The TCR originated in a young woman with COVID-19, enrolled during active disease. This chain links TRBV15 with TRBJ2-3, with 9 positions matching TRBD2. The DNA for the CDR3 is TGTGCCACCAGCAGGACTAGCGGACTTCCCACAGATACGCAGTATTTT. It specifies CATSRTSGLPTDTQYF. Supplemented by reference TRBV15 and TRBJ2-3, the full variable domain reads DAMVIQNPRYQVTQFGKPVTLSCSQTLNHNVMYWYQQKSSQAPKLLFHYYDKDFNNEADTPDNFQSRRPNTSFCFLDIRSPGLGDTAMYLCATSRTSGLPTDTQYFGPGTRLTVL.